These 24 T cell receptor beta chains came from one sample sequenced in a study of cytomegalovirus exposure and HLA in healthy donors. Primers included in the PCR were 60 Vbeta and 13 Jbeta primers. Sequencing was performed with immunoSEQ multiplex PCR; in TCRdb, only in-frame clones are kept and a portion is missing. The data contain about 180,000 clones, around 80% of them singletons. What was sequenced was PBMCs. The receptor source for this set is a middle-aged woman in good health and CMV-seronegative.

This chain uses TRBV4-1 with TRBJ1-5, with no clear D. Looked up from germline, CDR1 is MGHRA and CDR2 is YSYEKL. This CDR3 comprises 17 residues. Deletions cut 1 base from V and 0 bases from J, with 13 bases between. The CDR3 DNA sequence: TGCGCCAGCAGCCAAGGAGGAGATGGCAGTAGCAATCAGCCCCAGCATTTT. Protein product: CASSQGGDGSSNQPQHF.

This rearrangement joins TRBV5-1 to TRBJ1-2; D is unresolved. Trimming took 3 bases from V and 5 from J, leaving 8 bases between them. This CDR3 contains 12 residues. Per the germline V gene, CDR1 is SGHRS and CDR2 is YFSETQ. CDR3 coding DNA: TGCGCCAGCAGCTCTGAGGATTATGGCTACACCTTC. It codes for CASSSEDYGYTF.

The chain has TRBV2 and TRBJ2-1; 10 bases fit TRBD2. V shed 5 bases and J 7 bases; nucleotides not matched to a gene: 5. Germline V CDR1 and CDR2: SNHLY, FYNNEI. The CDR3 is 14 residues long. The CDR3 DNA reads TGTGCCAGCAGTCTAAGCGGGAGGGTTAATGAGCAGTTCTTC. Protein sequence: CASSLSGRVNEQFF. The entire variable domain, with the rest obtained from reference TRBV2 and TRBJ2-1, is as follows: EPEVTQTPSHQVTQMGQEVILRCVPISNHLYFYWYRQILGQKVEFLVSFYNNEISEKSEIFDDQFSVERPDGSNFTLKIRSTKLEDSAMYFCASSLSGRVNEQFFGPGTRLTVL.

CDR3 protein: CASSPLGQGHTEAFF. Written as DNA, the CDR3 is TGTGCCAGCTCACCATTGGGACAGGGTCACACTGAAGCTTTCTTT. V and J are TRBV18 and TRBJ1-1, with TRBD1 matching over 9 bases. Germline lookup yields CDR1 KGHSH and CDR2 LQKENI. V gave up 2 bases and J gave up 3 bases; unmatched junction bases: 4. CDR3 size: 15 residues.

The chain links TRBV5-1 to TRBJ1-3; tentative D call: TRBD1 (5 bases). The CDR3 spans 16 residues. Trimming removed 4 bases at V and 4 bases at J, with 18 bases between. The germline V gene encodes CDR1 SGHRS and CDR2 YFSETQ. CDR3 in DNA: TGCGCCAGCAGCCCGGGGGACTTGGACTGGGGAAACACCATATATTTT. Translated, it gives CASSPGDLDWGNTIYF. The complete variable domain, with remaining parts taken from reference TRBV5-1 and TRBJ1-3, reads KAGVTQTPRYLIKTRGQQVTLSCSPISGHRSVSWYQQTPGQGLQFLFEYFSETQRNKGNFPGRFSGRQFSNSRSEMNVSTLELGDSALYLCASSPGDLDWGNTIYFGEGSWLTVV.

The gene calls are TRBV6-4 and TRBJ2-3; 9 positions agree with TRBD2. J was trimmed by 3 bases and V by 0 bases; bases with no gene match: 4. The CDR3 is 16 residues long. Germline assignment: CDR1 MRHNA and CDR2 SNTAGT. The CDR3 coding sequence is TGTGCCAGCAGTGACTCGGGCGGGGGGGCGACAGATACGCAGTATTTT. Its protein is CASSDSGGGATDTQYF.

This clone was recorded many times. The V gene is TRBV6-5, the J gene TRBJ1-1, with 7 bases lining up with TRBD1. V lost 5 bases and J lost 6; bases outside the gene matches: 12. Germline values: CDR1 MNHEY, CDR2 SVGAGI. This CDR3 has 15 amino acids. CDR3 nucleotide sequence: TGTGCCAGCAGTCTACAGGGGAGCAGGTCTGCTGAAGCTTTCTTT. It encodes CASSLQGSRSAEAFF.

Only a few counts were recorded for this clone. This CDR3 reads CASSSLLAGGRDEQFF. CDR3 sequence (DNA): TGTGCCAGCAGTTCCCTCTTAGCGGGCGGAAGAGATGAGCAGTTCTTC. The chain has TRBV28 and TRBJ2-1; 7 nucleotides line up with TRBD2. V trimming: 4 bases; J trimming: 8 bases; junction bases outside the gene matches: 14. The CDR3 has 16 amino acids. CDR1 and CDR2 (germline): MDHEN, SYDVKM.

This rearrangement joins TRBV6-6 to TRBJ1-2; a possible D gene is TRBD1 (6 bases). The germline V gene has CDR1 MNHNY and CDR2 SVGAGI (reference sequence). CDR3 size: 15 residues. V gave up 2 bases and J gave up 5 bases, with 15 bases separating them. CDR3 residues: CASSYPQGVQYGYTF. The CDR3 coding sequence is TGTGCCAGCAGTTACCCACAGGGAGTGCAATATGGCTACACCTTC.

J is TRBJ1-1 and V is TRBV29-1; 7 positions agree with TRBD1. Per germline, CDR1 SQVTM and CDR2 ANQGSEA. The CDR3 has 13 amino acids. V dropped 7 bases and J dropped 1; count of bases not matched to a gene: 6. CDR3 loop: CSAAGQRNTEAFF. For the CDR3, the DNA is TGCAGCGCCGCGGGACAGAGGAACACTGAAGCTTTCTTT. The full variable domain, in which reference TRBV29-1 and TRBJ1-1 provide the parts outside the CDR3, is SAVISQKPSRDICQRGTSLTIQCQVDSQVTMMFWYRQQPGQSLTLIATANQGSEATYESGFVIDKFPISRPNLTFSTLTVSNMSPEDSSIYLCSAAGQRNTEAFFGQGTRLTVV.

The chain carries TRBV28 and TRBJ1-5; D unresolved. CDR1 is MDHEN and CDR2 is SYDVKM in the germline V gene. The germline V and J ends were trimmed by 6 bases and 1 base, with 10 bases remaining between them. The CDR3 is 14 residues long. This chain's CDR3 is CASSRDMSNQPQHF. CDR3 bases: TGTGCCAGCAGCCGCGACATGAGCAATCAGCCCCAGCATTTT.

The rearrangement uses TRBV5-4 and TRBJ1-5; no reliable D call. V lost 4 bases and J lost 9, with 11 bases in between. The CDR3 sequence is 12 residues long. CDR1 SGHNT and CDR2 YYREEE come from the germline V gene (reference sequence). CDR3 bases: TGTGCCAGCAGCACCTGGGAGGGGCCCCAGCATTTT. As protein: CASSTWEGPQHF.

About this clone itself: One end of the junction is discordant with germline, which a read error may explain. The chain couples TRBV7-9 to TRBJ2-5, with D possibly TRBD2 on 5 matching bases. The germline gives CDR1 SEHNR, CDR2 FQNEAQ (reference sequence). The CDR3 has 17 residues. CDR3 nucleotide sequence: TGTTCCAGCAGCCCCTACGGAACTAGAAAGGCCAAGGAGACCCAGTACTTC. This translates into CSSSPYGTRKAKETQYF.

The chain employs TRBV15 and TRBJ2-5; weak D call: TRBD2 (6 bases). The V gene lost 9 bases and the J gene lost 3 bases, with 11 bases spanning the gap. Germline V CDR1 and CDR2: LNHNV, YYDKDF (reference sequence). The length of the CDR3 is 12 residues. DNA for the CDR3: TGTGCCACGGGAAGGAGGGAAGAGACCCAGTACTTC. Protein: CATGRREETQYF.

The rearrangement uses TRBV7-8 and TRBJ1-1; unclear D gene. The germline CDR1 and CDR2 sequences are SGHVS and FQNEAQ. The CDR3 is 13 residues long. V shed 2 bases and J shed 3 bases, with 7 bases lying between them. DNA of the CDR3: TGTGCCAGCAGCTTACGACGGGACACTGAAGCTTTCTTT. It codes for CASSLRRDTEAFF.

Only a few counts were recorded for this clone. The gene calls are TRBV2 and TRBJ1-2, with D possibly matching TRBD1 (6 bases). Germline V CDR1 and CDR2: SNHLY, FYNNEI. There are 14 residues in the CDR3. Trimming shortened V by 0 bases and J by 7 bases, and 12 bases separated the two germline ends. CDR3: CASSEAAGAVGYTF. Here the CDR3 DNA reads TGTGCCAGCAGTGAAGCGGCAGGGGCCGTTGGCTACACCTTC.

V usage is TRBV19 and J usage is TRBJ2-1; 9 positions agree with TRBD2. The CDR3 covers 17 residues. CDR1 and CDR2 from the germline V gene are LNHDA and SQIVND (reference sequence). The V and J ends lost 6 bases and 2 bases, in that order; junction bases with no gene match: 11. DNA of the CDR3: TGTGCCAGTAGACCCCAGTTGCGGGAGGGCCCCTACAATGAGCAGTTCTTC. Protein sequence: CASRPQLREGPYNEQFF.

The chain employs TRBV10-3 and TRBJ2-7, with 12 bases identical to TRBD1. Germline CDR1 and CDR2: ENHRY and SYGVKD. V lost 5 bases and J lost 7; bases outside the gene matches: 12. The CDR3 length is 16 residues. CDR3 loop: CAISQTGTGGAGEQYF. CDR3 DNA sequence: TGTGCCATCAGTCAAACCGGGACAGGGGGCGCGGGGGAGCAGTACTTC.

Only a few counts were recorded for this clone. The chain is built from TRBV2 and TRBJ1-5; the D gene is possibly TRBD1 (5 bases). The length of the CDR3 is 15 residues. The V end lost 5 bases, the J end lost 3 bases, and 14 bases lay between the germline ends. Germline values: CDR1 SNHLY, CDR2 FYNNEI. The CDR3 loop reads CASSSNDRFNQPQHF. For the CDR3, the DNA is TGTGCCAGCAGTTCCAATGACAGATTCAATCAGCCCCAGCATTTT.

The rearrangement uses TRBV25-1 and TRBJ1-3; 7 bases match TRBD1. The germline V gene has CDR1 MGHDK and CDR2 SYGVNS. The CDR3 runs to 16 residues. The V and J ends lost 8 bases and 1 base, in that order; junction bases with no gene match: 11. The CDR3: CASGGQGEISGNTIYF. CDR3 nucleotides: TGTGCCAGCGGGGGGCAGGGGGAGATTTCTGGAAACACCATATATTTT.

CDR3 nucleotide sequence: TGTGCCAGTAGTATAGTGGGGAGCGGGGCGGAGCAGTTCTTC. Amino acids: CASSIVGSGAEQFF. The chain employs TRBV19 and TRBJ2-1; 7 bases are shared with TRBD2. The junction had 7 bases not matched to a gene; V was cut back by 1 base and J by 10 bases. Germline V gives CDR1 LNHDA, CDR2 SQIVND (reference sequence). This CDR3 has 14 amino acids. The whole variable domain, remainder taken from reference TRBV19 and TRBJ2-1, is DGGITQSPKYLFRKEGQNVTLSCEQNLNHDAMYWYRQDPGQGLRLIYYSQIVNDFQKGDIAEGYSVSREKKESFPLTVTSAQKNPTAFYLCASSIVGSGAEQFFGPGTRLTVL.

V is TRBV19 and J is TRBJ2-5; a possible D gene is TRBD2 (6 bases). Germline V lookup: CDR1 LNHDA, CDR2 SQIVND (reference sequence). The CDR3 loop spans 15 amino acids. V lost 1 base, J lost 5 bases, and 14 bases lay in between. The CDR3 here is CASSIGRADFETQYF. The DNA for the CDR3 is TGTGCCAGTAGTATAGGGAGGGCCGATTTCGAGACCCAGTACTTC.

The chain is built from TRBV19 and TRBJ2-3; 8 bases line up with TRBD1. Germline V gene lookup returns CDR1 LNHDA and CDR2 SQIVND (reference sequence). J was trimmed by 2 bases and V by 5 bases; bases with no gene match: 6. This CDR3 has 15 residues. CDR3 residues: CASSGDRRPTDTQYF. CDR3 nucleotides: TGTGCCAGTAGTGGGGACAGGAGACCCACAGATACGCAGTATTTT. Full variable domain (remainder filled in from reference TRBV19 and TRBJ2-3): DGGITQSPKYLFRKEGQNVTLSCEQNLNHDAMYWYRQDPGQGLRLIYYSQIVNDFQKGDIAEGYSVSREKKESFPLTVTSAQKNPTAFYLCASSGDRRPTDTQYFGPGTRLTVL.

CDR3 nucleotides: TGCGCCAGCAGCCTCCGGGACAGGGGAAACACCATATATTTT. It codes for CASSLRDRGNTIYF. V gene TRBV4-1 combines with J gene TRBJ1-3, with TRBD1 matching over 8 bases. Unmatched junction bases numbered 3, after V lost 4 bases and J lost 4 bases. Germline V CDR1 and CDR2: MGHRA, YSYEKL. The CDR3 runs to 14 residues.